The subject of this entry is one T cell receptor beta chain. V gave up 5 bases and J gave up 0 bases, with 11 bases separating them. The germline V gene encodes CDR1 SGHNT and CDR2 YENEEA. This CDR3 has 15 residues. The study gave focal radiation plus ipilimumab CTLA-4 blockade to patients with chemo-refractory metastatic non-small-cell lung cancer. The method was immunoSEQ multiplex PCR; TCRdb's version includes in-frame clones alone and lacks a portion of them. Here the sample spans around 100,000 clones, over 65% being singletons. This sample was included in a study of radiotherapy plus CTLA-4 blockade in lung cancer.

Specimen: peripheral blood, collected from a patient treated with radiotherapy plus ipilimumab. The receptor comes from a human donor with non-small cell lung cancer that progressed on radiotherapy plus ipilimumab. Some clones in this sample may be carry-over from other donors' samples. The rearrangement links TRBV11-3 to TRBJ2-1; the D gene is possibly TRBD2 (6 bases). The CDR3 DNA is TGTGCCAGCAGCCCTGGGGGGAGCTCCTACAATGAGCAGTTCTTC. Residues: CASSPGGSSYNEQFF. The entire variable domain, with the rest obtained from reference TRBV11-3 and TRBJ2-1, is as follows: EAGVVQSPRYKIIEKKQPVAFWCNPISGHNTLYWYLQNLGQGPELLIRYENEEAVDDSQLPKDRFSAERLKGVDSTLKIQPAELGDSAVYLCASSPGGSSYNEQFFGPGTRLTVL.